This T cell receptor beta chain is drawn from a study of blood T cell repertoires in COVID-19. On the study more broadly: Donors in the United States, Italy and Spain gave samples during acute or convalescent COVID-19. Sources were T cells, B-cell-depleted T cells, or PBMCs; the material itself was cDNA or gDNA.

As processed by the authors: Nucleated cell counts were estimated from reference gene primer amplification. Sequencing was performed with immunoSEQ multiplex PCR; in TCRdb, only in-frame clones are kept and a portion is missing. Clone size and the V and J calls come from that table; the DNA yielded D and trimming. Of around 110,000 clones listed, around 86% are singletons. CDR3 length: 15 residues. CDR1 and CDR2 (germline): LNHDA, SQIVND (reference sequence). About this clone itself: Germline and junction disagree at one end, which may indicate a read error.

Sequencing used peripheral blood. The origin of this receptor is a man between 40 and 49 years old with acute or convalescent COVID-19. The genes are TRBV19 and TRBJ2-7; 7 bases line up with TRBD1. CDR3 sequence (DNA): TGTGCAAGTAGTATCCGACAGGGTGGCTCCTACGAGCAGTACTTC. It encodes CASSIRQGGSYEQYF.